This TCR beta chain emerged from a study of shared clonotypes between healthy human individuals. Overall study context: Donors were a couple of women and a few men aged 18 to 49.

Terminally differentiated effector memory CD45RA+ cells were left out of the naive CD8 fraction, which was CD45RO-negative and positively selected for CCR7. TCRdb keeps only in-frame clones here, not all; method: immunoSEQ multiplex PCR. There are about 2.1 million clones in the sample; roughly 95% occur only once, and approximately 1.7% lies in the top ten. From germline, CDR1 is MDHEN and CDR2 SYDVKM. V was pared by 5 bases and J by 7 bases, with 21 bases between. CDR3 length equals 16 residues. This sequence originates from a man in his late teens or twenties in good health. Some clones in this sample may be carry-over from other donors' samples. The chain is built from TRBV28 and TRBJ2-1; a weak D match, TRBD1 (6 bases). The specimen sequenced was naive CD8+ T cells from PBMCs. The CDR3 bases are TGTGCCAGCAGTACCATACAGGGAGATTTGGTGAATGAGCAGTTCTTC. Amino acid sequence: CASSTIQGDLVNEQFF.